This TCR beta chain comes out of a study of regulatory T cells in long-lasting Graves disease. Across the whole study: Graves' patients with a new diagnosis had received antithyroid drugs under 3 months.

The authors built TCR beta libraries using iRepertoire HTBI primers and Arm-PCR of CDR3 regions. Original methodology: The study identified about 60 TRBV and approximately 15 TRBJ segments across samples. Via MiXCR, TCRdb re-called the multiplex PCR reads, giving one row per CDR3 protein. TCRdb's processing, not the authors', yielded these V and J calls. The sample lists 390,000 or so distinct CDR3 sequences, 12% occurring once. Time point defined: newly diagnosed GD, antithyroid drugs for less than 3 months. PBMCs were the source of the RNA used for TCR sequencing. Patients of an endocrinology department in Xi'an, China, were included. The CDR3 runs to 15 residues. With V trimmed by 5 bases and J by 7 bases, 10 bases remained unmatched. Germline V gives CDR1 SNHLY, CDR2 FYNNEI. This clonotype was counted ten times or more. These sequences were also reported in another study, on T cells in Graves' hyperthyroidism and ophthalmopathy. That report notes: In validation, the model predicted ophthalmopathy. These predictions came a median roughly 6.5 months before onset.

The sequence came from a woman between 18 and 30 years old with Graves disease. Sequences were derived from peripheral blood mononuclear cells (PBMCs), sampled at new diagnosis, from a patient treated with antithyroid drugs. The rearrangement joins TRBV2 to TRBJ1-4; 7 bases match TRBD1. In nucleotides, the CDR3 is TGTGCCAGCAGTTTCACAGGGGTTGGTTTTGAAAAACTGTTTTTT. Translated: CASSFTGVGFEKLFF.